The 2 T cell receptor beta chains below all came from one sample that was sequenced in a study of CD8+ T cells in alopecia areata. Isolated RNA was reverse transcribed into cDNA used as the sequencing template. The assay was immunoSEQ multiplex PCR, and TCRdb's table has in-frame clones only and misses some. The table records about 210,000 clones, 64% of them present only once. Indicated treatment: oral pan-JAK inhibitor, 5-10 mg twice daily. Sequenced material: CD4+ T cells sorted from blood, taken at week 4, from a patient treated with tofacitinib. The receptors were gathered from a human donor with alopecia areata.

This chain joins TRBV5-6 and TRBJ2-5; 7 bases line up with TRBD1. Germline loops: CDR1 SGHDT, CDR2 YYEEEE. V shed 4 bases, J shed 4 bases, and the junction held 7 bases outside the gene matches. The length of the CDR3 is 14 residues. Here the CDR3 DNA reads TGTGCCAGCAGCATAAACACAGGGGTAGAGACCCAGTACTTC. Translation gives CASSINTGVETQYF.

This clone was counted a few times. This chain connects TRBV4-3 to TRBJ1-5; D gene unclear. Looked up from germline, CDR1 is LGHNA and CDR2 is YSLEER. Trimming removed 0 bases from V and 0 bases from J, with 9 bases in between. This CDR3 comprises 16 residues. The CDR3 region has the DNA TGCGCCAGCAGCCAAGAAGTGATGTATAGCAATCAGCCCCAGCATTTT. This codes for CASSQEVMYSNQPQHF.